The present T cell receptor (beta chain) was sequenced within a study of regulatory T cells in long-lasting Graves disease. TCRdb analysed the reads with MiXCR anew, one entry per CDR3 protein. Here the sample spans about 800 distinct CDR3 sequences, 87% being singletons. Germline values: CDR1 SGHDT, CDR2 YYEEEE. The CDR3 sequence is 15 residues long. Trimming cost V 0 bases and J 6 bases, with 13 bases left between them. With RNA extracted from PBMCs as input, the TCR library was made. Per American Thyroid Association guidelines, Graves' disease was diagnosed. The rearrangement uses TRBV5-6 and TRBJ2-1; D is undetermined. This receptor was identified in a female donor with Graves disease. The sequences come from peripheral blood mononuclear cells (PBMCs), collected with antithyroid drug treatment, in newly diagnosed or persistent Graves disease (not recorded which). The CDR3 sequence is CASSLAGSASNEQFF. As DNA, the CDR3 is TGTGCCAGCAGCTTGGCCGGTTCAGCGAGCAATGAGCAGTTCTTC.